These 9 T cell receptor beta chains share one sample of origin, sequenced in a study of cytomegalovirus exposure and HLA in healthy donors. PCR amplification relied on 60 Vbeta primers (plus 13 Jbeta primers). Produced via immunoSEQ multiplex PCR; TCRdb's table is partial and in-frame only. The sample shows fewer than 250,000 clones, more than 75% of them seen only once. The sample consisted of PBMCs. The receptors come from a man aged 25-45 years in good health and CMV-seronegative.

The J gene is TRBJ1-4, the V gene TRBV2; 9 bases line up with TRBD1. CDR1 is SNHLY, CDR2 FYNNEI, per germline. This CDR3 region has 14 residues. After removal of 6 bases from V and 8 bases from J, the junction contained 7 bases not matched to a gene. For the CDR3, the DNA is TGTGCCAGCAGGGCGGACAGGGGCTGGGAAAAACTGTTTTTT. Its translation is CASRADRGWEKLFF.

CDR3 nucleotides: TGCGCCAGCAGTGAGTCGACGGGGGCGACGGGGGGAACTAGCACAGATACGCAGTATTTT. Its protein is CASSESTGATGGTSTDTQYF. The J gene is TRBJ2-3, the V gene TRBV10-1; a weak D match, TRBD2 (7 bases). V shed 0 bases and J shed 0 bases, with 22 bases lying between them. The CDR3 consists of 20 residues. Germline loops: CDR1 WNHNN, CDR2 SYGVQD (reference sequence).

This clone was counted once. This same CDR3 is encoded by further DNA sequences in the sample. The chain recombines TRBV27 with TRBJ1-2; 9 bases map to TRBD1. Per the germline V gene, CDR1 is MNHEY and CDR2 is SMNVEV (reference sequence). The CDR3 has 13 residues. The V segment lost 3 bases and the J segment 5 bases; nucleotides outside the gene matches: 1. CDR3: CASSFGTGYGYTF. The CDR3 nucleotides read TGTGCCAGCAGTTTCGGGACAGGGTATGGCTACACCTTC.

The chain combines TRBV9 with TRBJ1-1, with 9 bases lining up with TRBD1. The CDR3 totals 14 residues. Germline loops: CDR1 SGDLS, CDR2 YYNGEE. The V and J ends lost 4 bases and 10 bases, in that order; junction bases with no gene match: 11. DNA for the CDR3: TGTGCCAGCAGCCGGGACAGGGAGTTCGGGGGAGCTTTCTTT. Translated, it gives CASSRDREFGGAFF.

V and J are TRBV6-5 and TRBJ2-3; 8 positions agree with TRBD1. The germline gives CDR1 MNHEY, CDR2 SVGAGI. The CDR3 covers 15 residues. V lost 5 bases and J lost 0; bases outside the gene matches: 4. The CDR3 loop is CASSRQGMSTDTQYF. The CDR3 region has the DNA TGTGCCAGCAGTCGACAGGGGATGAGCACAGATACGCAGTATTTT.

The chain recombines TRBV19 with TRBJ2-1, with 8 bases lining up with TRBD2. Germline V gene data show CDR1 as LNHDA and CDR2 as SQIVND (reference sequence). J gave up 7 bases and V 3 bases, and 2 bases lay outside the gene matches. This CDR3 spans 13 amino acids. CDR3 residues: CASSMGLDNEQFF. The CDR3 region has the DNA TGTGCCAGTAGTATGGGACTAGATAATGAGCAGTTCTTC.

The chain links TRBV6-1 to TRBJ1-1, with TRBD1 identical over 7 bases. V was clipped by 5 bases and J by 7 bases; unmatched bases: 10. Germline CDR1 is MNHNS and CDR2 is SASEGT. This CDR3 spans 14 amino acids. The CDR3 coding sequence is TGTGCCAGCAGTCAAAAACAGGGGTGGGTTGAAGCTTTCTTT. It specifies CASSQKQGWVEAFF.

The chain has TRBV7-8 and TRBJ2-1; 7 nucleotides agree with TRBD2. The germline V gene encodes CDR1 SGHVS and CDR2 FQNEAQ. The V segment lost 5 bases and the J segment 3 bases; nucleotides outside the gene matches: 10. The CDR3 consists of 16 residues. CDR3 loop: CASSHRWLADYNEQFF. In DNA, the CDR3 is TGTGCCAGCAGCCACCGGTGGCTAGCGGACTACAATGAGCAGTTCTTC.

V gene TRBV10-1 combines with J gene TRBJ1-2, with 8 nucleotides matching TRBD1. Trimming at V came to 3 bases and at J to 6 bases, leaving 3 bases not matched to a gene. CDR1 and CDR2 (germline): WNHNN, SYGVQD (reference sequence). This CDR3 is built from 13 residues. The CDR3 nucleotides read TGCGCCAGCAGTGAAGGACAGGGCCATGGCTACACCTTC. Protein product: CASSEGQGHGYTF.